A selection of T cell receptor beta chains follows, all from one sample in a study of blood T cell repertoires in COVID-19. Here immunoSEQ multiplex PCR was the method, and the copy in TCRdb shows in-frame clones only, minus some. This table has approximately 260,000 clones, around 86% appearing once. Sequenced sample: peripheral blood. The receptors come from a man aged 18 to 29 with active or convalescent COVID-19. The CDR3 runs from the conserved cysteine through the conserved F or W. The D gene is left open where the match is weak.

>TRBV3-1/TRBV3-2|14|TRBD1|TRBJ2-7
TGTGCCAGCAGCTTCGGACAGGCCGGAAGGGAGCAGTACTTC
CASSFGQAGREQYF
>TRBV28|13|-|TRBJ1-5
TGTGCCAGCAGTTTGACCGGGGGTCAGCCCCAGCATTTT
CASSLTGGQPQHF
>TRBV5-1|16|TRBD1|TRBJ2-2
TGCGCCAGCAGCACGGGACAGGGGGCGCGGGCCGGGGAGCTGTTTTTT
CASSTGQGARAGELFF
>TRBV6-4|15|TRBD2|TRBJ2-1
TGTGCCAGCAGTGACTTAGCGGGGGGTAAGGATGAGCAGTTCTTC
CASSDLAGGKDEQFF
>TRBV9|13|TRBD2|TRBJ2-5
TGTGCCAGCAGCGCGACTAGCGGAGAGACCCAGTACTTC
CASSATSGETQYF
>TRBV4-1|17|-|TRBJ2-3
TGCGCCAGCAGCCAAGAGGCGTATCCCGGGAGCACAGATACGCAGTATTTT
CASSQEAYPGSTDTQYF
>TRBV3-1/TRBV3-2|15|-|TRBJ2-1
TGTGCCAGCAGCCAAGAAGGGGGGGCGAGGAATGAGCAGTTCTTC
CASSQEGGARNEQFF
>TRBV13|11|-|TRBJ1-1
TGTGCCAGCAGCTCCAAATCTGAAGCTTTCTTT
CASSSKSEAFF
>TRBV24-1|14|-|TRBJ2-3
TGTGCCACCAGTGATCCTCTTGCGGCAGATACGCAGTATTTT
CATSDPLAADTQYF
>TRBV7-9|16|-|TRBJ2-7
TGTGCCAGCAGCTTAGGGGGAGTGGAAACCTACGTTGGGCAGTACTTC
CASSLGGVETYVGQYF
>TRBV28|15|TRBD1|TRBJ1-6
TGTGCCAGCAGTTTAGGGGACAGGGAAATTTCACCCCTCCACTTT
CASSLGDREISPLHF
>TRBV25-1|13|-|TRBJ1-1
TGTGCCAGCAGTGGGGGCAGGTGGACTGAAGCTTTCTTT
CASSGGRWTEAFF
>TRBV27|13|-|TRBJ1-5
TGTGCCAGCAGTTTAACGGGTGAACAGCCCCAGCATTTT
CASSLTGEQPQHF
>TRBV5-1|14|-|TRBJ1-2
TGCGCCAGCAGCCTTCTGGACGGACTTTATGGCTACACCTTC
CASSLLDGLYGYTF
>TRBV11-3|15|TRBD1|TRBJ2-5
TGTGCCAGCAGCCGAGACAGGGGGCGACAAGAGACCCAGTACTTC
CASSRDRGRQETQYF
>TRBV27|14|TRBD2|TRBJ2-1
TGTGCCAGCAGTACCAGCGGGGGGGAGGATGAGCAGTTCTTC
CASSTSGGEDEQFF
>TRBV13|17|-|TRBJ1-3
TGTGCCAGCAGCTTAGGCTCTGCAGGGCACTCTGGAAACACCATATATTTT
CASSLGSAGHSGNTIYF
>TRBV4-2|12|-|TRBJ1-1
TGTGCCAGTTCAACTACGGTGACTGAAGCTTTCTTT
CASSTTVTEAFF
>TRBV25-1|14|-|TRBJ1-1
TGTGCCAGCAGTAAGGGACATATGAACACTGAAGCTTTCTTT
CASSKGHMNTEAFF
>TRBV5-4|13|-|TRBJ1-1
TGTGCCAGCAGCCCTGACACCAGAGAGGGAGCTTTCTTT
CASSPDTREGAFF